These 13 T cell receptor beta chains came from one sample sequenced in a study of blood T cells in healthy people across ages. With a J-beta primer mix and a sample-barcoded 5' primer, a second PCR ran about 6 to 11 cycles. In TCRdb, the 5' RACE reads were re-called with MiXCR into one record per CDR3 protein. The repertoire holds some 760,000 distinct CDR3 sequences, with about 25% as singletons. Separately, the same data were catalogued under a study of T cells of mothers and their children.

The sample taken for sequencing was blood. The receptors derive from a boy aged 5-17 years in good health.

This clonotype has more than one count but fewer than ten. The gene calls are TRBV11-3 and TRBJ2-7; 7 bases are a match to TRBD1. CDR1 and CDR2 from the germline V gene are SGHNT and YENEEA. CDR3 length: 14 residues. V shed 4 bases, J shed 2 bases, and the junction held 5 bases outside the gene matches. The chain's CDR3 is CASSSRQGTYEQYF. CDR3 sequence (DNA): TGTGCCAGCAGCTCGAGACAGGGCACCTACGAGCAGTACTTC.

The genes are TRBV7-2 and TRBJ2-7; 9 bases line up with TRBD1. The junction had 7 bases not matched to a gene; V was cut back by 5 bases and J by 2 bases. Germline V gene data show CDR1 as SGHTA and CDR2 as FQGNSA. This CDR3 has 15 residues. The CDR3 DNA reads as TGTGCCAGCAGCGAGGGGACAGGGTCGGCCTACGAGCAGTACTTC. Translated, it gives CASSEGTGSAYEQYF.

V is TRBV3-1 and J is TRBJ2-7; unclear D gene. V was trimmed by 1 base and J by 5 bases, leaving 12 bases between them. In germline, CDR1 is LGHDT, CDR2 YNNKEL (reference sequence). This CDR3 contains 14 residues. The CDR3 loop reads CASSQVFSADEQYF. Here the CDR3 DNA reads TGTGCCAGCAGCCAAGTGTTTTCCGCGGACGAGCAGTACTTC.

The chain has TRBV20-1 and TRBJ2-3; a possible D gene is TRBD2 (6 bases). The V gene's germline CDR1 is DFQATT and CDR2 SNEGSKA (reference sequence). Trimming pared 4 bases from V and 3 bases from J, leaving 14 bases between. The CDR3 sequence is 14 residues long. The CDR3 DNA reads as TGCAGTGCTATTCGGGGGTTGGTAACAGATACGCAGTATTTT. Translation gives CSAIRGLVTDTQYF.

The rearrangement joins TRBV3-1 to TRBJ1-1; D possibly corresponds to TRBD1 (6 bases). The CDR3 contains 15 residues. CDR1 and CDR2 from the germline V gene are LGHDT and YNNKEL (reference sequence). V lost 4 bases, J lost 1 base, and 13 bases lay in between. For the CDR3, the DNA is TGTGCCAGCAGCCCTTGGGGGCCCGCGAACACTGAAGCTTTCTTT. Translating it yields CASSPWGPANTEAFF. Together with reference TRBV3-1 and TRBJ1-1, the CDR3 gives the full variable domain: DTAVSQTPKYLVTQMGNDKSIKCEQNLGHDTMYWYKQDSKKFLKIMFSYNNKELIINETVPNRFSPKSPDKAHLNLHINSLELGDSAVYFCASSPWGPANTEAFFGQGTRLTVV.

This clonotype appeared a few times. The J gene is TRBJ2-1, the V gene TRBV7-9; D perhaps matches TRBD2 (6 bases). This CDR3 has 14 amino acids. Germline CDR1 is SEHNR and CDR2 is FQNEAQ (reference sequence). Trimming removed 5 bases from V and 8 bases from J, with 16 bases in between. The DNA of the CDR3 is TGTGCCAGCAGCCCACCCGGAGGGCCTGATGAGCAGTTCTTC. As protein: CASSPPGGPDEQFF.

CDR3 sequence: CASSLQLADQQETQYF. CDR3 DNA: TGTGCCAGCAGCTTACAGCTAGCGGACCAACAAGAGACCCAGTACTTC. The chain joins TRBV7-2 to TRBJ2-5; 7 nucleotides align to TRBD2. CDR3 length: 16 residues. From germline, CDR1 is SGHTA and CDR2 FQGNSA. The trim removed 2 bases at V and 2 bases at J, leaving 8 bases unmatched.

The chain joins TRBV2 to TRBJ1-2; D remains ambiguous. The CDR3 sequence is 14 residues long. CDR1 SNHLY and CDR2 FYNNEI come from the germline V gene. Deletions cut 0 bases from V and 8 bases from J, with 13 bases between. The CDR3 reads CASSEALQGWGYTF. In nucleotides, the CDR3 is TGTGCCAGCAGTGAAGCGCTTCAAGGTTGGGGCTACACCTTC.

The DNA for the CDR3 is TGTGCCAGCAGCTTAATCCGGGGCTCTGGGGCCAACGTCCTGACTTTC. Translating gives CASSLIRGSGANVLTF. The chain is built from TRBV7-6 and TRBJ2-6; D possibly corresponds to TRBD2 (5 bases). Germline V gives CDR1 SGHVS, CDR2 FNYEAQ. The CDR3 has 16 residues. V was clipped by 2 bases and J by 0 bases, with 8 bases between them. The full variable domain, rest sourced from reference TRBV7-6 and TRBJ2-6, is GAGVSQSPRYKVTKRGQDVALRCDPISGHVSLYWYRQALGQGPEFLTYFNYEAQQDKSGLPNDRFSAERPEGSISTLTIQRTEQRDSAMYRCASSLIRGSGANVLTFGAGSRLTVL.

The chain joins TRBV5-1 to TRBJ2-5; D is uncertain. The CDR3 runs to 14 residues. CDR1 and CDR2 from the germline V gene are SGHRS and YFSETQ. V shed 1 base and J shed 1 base, with 8 bases lying between them. CDR3 sequence reads: CASSLFGAQETQYF. The CDR3 nucleotides read TGCGCCAGCAGCTTGTTTGGTGCCCAAGAGACCCAGTACTTC.

This clonotype was counted only a few times. The rearrangement joins TRBV20-1 to TRBJ1-4; a possible D gene is TRBD1 (5 bases). CDR1 and CDR2 (germline): DFQATT, SNEGSKA (reference sequence). Trimming left V 1 base short and J 3 bases short, with 9 bases between. This CDR3 is 14 amino acids long. In DNA form, the CDR3 reads TGCAGTGCTAGAGTCAGGGAAGCTAATGAAAAACTGTTTTTT. Protein: CSARVREANEKLFF.

CDR3 loop: CSAIHPQNTEAFF. The CDR3 DNA reads as TGCAGTGCGATACACCCACAGAACACTGAAGCTTTCTTT. The chain is built from TRBV20-1 and TRBJ1-1; D ambiguous. Germline CDR1 is DFQATT and CDR2 is SNEGSKA (reference sequence). V dropped 6 bases and J dropped 1 base, with 12 bases sitting between them. The CDR3 is 13 residues long.

The CDR3: CASSPRAGSNSPLHF. For the CDR3, the DNA is TGTGCCAGCAGCCCCCGGGCAGGGAGTAATTCACCCCTCCACTTT. The chain links TRBV3-1 to TRBJ1-6; tentatively, D is TRBD1 (5 bases). The CDR3 is 15 amino acids. Germline loops: CDR1 LGHDT, CDR2 YNNKEL (reference sequence). Trimming cost V 4 bases and J 6 bases, with 13 bases left between them.